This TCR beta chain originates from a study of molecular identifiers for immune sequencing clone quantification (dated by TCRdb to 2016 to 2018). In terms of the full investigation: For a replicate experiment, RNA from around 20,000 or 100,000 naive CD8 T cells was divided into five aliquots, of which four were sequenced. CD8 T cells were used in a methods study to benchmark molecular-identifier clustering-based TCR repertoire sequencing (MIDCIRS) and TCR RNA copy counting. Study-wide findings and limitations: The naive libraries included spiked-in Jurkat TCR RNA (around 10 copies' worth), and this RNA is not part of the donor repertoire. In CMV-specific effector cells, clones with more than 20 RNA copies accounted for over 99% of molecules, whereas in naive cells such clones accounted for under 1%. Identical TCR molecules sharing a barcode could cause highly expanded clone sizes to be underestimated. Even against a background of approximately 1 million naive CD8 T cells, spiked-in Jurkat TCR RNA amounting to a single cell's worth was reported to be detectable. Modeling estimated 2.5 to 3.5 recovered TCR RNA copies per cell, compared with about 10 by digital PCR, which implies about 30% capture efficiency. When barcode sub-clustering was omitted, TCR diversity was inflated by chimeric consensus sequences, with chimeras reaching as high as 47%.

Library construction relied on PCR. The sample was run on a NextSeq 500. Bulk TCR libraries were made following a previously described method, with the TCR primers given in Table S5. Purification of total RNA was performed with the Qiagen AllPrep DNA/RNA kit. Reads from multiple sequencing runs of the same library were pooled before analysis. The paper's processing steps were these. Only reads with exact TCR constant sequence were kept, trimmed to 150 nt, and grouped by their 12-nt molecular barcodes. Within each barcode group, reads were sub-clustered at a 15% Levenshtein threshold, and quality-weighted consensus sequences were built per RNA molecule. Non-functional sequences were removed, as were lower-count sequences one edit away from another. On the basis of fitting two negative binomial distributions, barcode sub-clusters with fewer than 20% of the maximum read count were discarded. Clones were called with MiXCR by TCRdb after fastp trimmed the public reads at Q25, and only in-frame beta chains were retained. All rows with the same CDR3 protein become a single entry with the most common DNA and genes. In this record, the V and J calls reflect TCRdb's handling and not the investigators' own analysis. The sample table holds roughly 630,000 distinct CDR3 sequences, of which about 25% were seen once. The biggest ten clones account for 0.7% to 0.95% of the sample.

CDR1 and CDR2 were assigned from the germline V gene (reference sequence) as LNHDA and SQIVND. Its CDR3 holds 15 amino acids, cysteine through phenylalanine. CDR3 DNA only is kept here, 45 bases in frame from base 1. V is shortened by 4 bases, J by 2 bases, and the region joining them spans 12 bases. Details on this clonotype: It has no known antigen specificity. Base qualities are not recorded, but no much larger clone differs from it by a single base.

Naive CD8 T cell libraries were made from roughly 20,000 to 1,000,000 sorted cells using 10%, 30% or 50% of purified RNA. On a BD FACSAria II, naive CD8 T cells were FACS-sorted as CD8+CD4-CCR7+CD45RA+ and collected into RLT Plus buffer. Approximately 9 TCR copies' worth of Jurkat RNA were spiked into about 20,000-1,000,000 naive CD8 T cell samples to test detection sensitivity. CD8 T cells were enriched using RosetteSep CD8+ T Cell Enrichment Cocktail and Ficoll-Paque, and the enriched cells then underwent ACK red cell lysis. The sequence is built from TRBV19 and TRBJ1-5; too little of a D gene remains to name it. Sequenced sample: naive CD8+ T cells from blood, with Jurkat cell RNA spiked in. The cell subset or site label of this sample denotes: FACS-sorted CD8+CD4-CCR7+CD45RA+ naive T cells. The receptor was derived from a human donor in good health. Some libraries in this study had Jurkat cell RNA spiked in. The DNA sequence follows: TGTGCCAGTAGTAGTGCAGGTCGGGGCAATCAGCCCCAGCATTTT. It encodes CASSSAGRGNQPQHF.